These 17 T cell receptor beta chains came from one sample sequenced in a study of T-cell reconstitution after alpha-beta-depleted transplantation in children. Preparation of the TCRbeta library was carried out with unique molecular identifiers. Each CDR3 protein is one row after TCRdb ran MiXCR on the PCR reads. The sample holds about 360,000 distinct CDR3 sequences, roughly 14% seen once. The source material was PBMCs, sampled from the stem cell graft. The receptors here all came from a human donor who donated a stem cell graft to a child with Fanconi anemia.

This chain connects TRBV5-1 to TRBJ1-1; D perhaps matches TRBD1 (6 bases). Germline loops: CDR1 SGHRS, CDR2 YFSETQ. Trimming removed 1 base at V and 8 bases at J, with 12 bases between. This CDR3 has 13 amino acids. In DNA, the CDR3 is TGCGCCAGCAGCTTGCAGGGGCTCGGAGAAGCTTTCTTT. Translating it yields CASSLQGLGEAFF.

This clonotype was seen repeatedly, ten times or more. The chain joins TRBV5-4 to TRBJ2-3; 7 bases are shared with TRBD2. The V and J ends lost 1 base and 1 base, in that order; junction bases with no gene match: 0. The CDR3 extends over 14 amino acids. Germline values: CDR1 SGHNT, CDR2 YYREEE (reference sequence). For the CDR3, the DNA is TGTGCCAGCAGCTTGCGGGGGGGCACAGATACGCAGTATTTT. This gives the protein CASSLRGGTDTQYF. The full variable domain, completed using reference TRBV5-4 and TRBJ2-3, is ETGVTQSPTHLIKTRGQQVTLRCSSQSGHNTVSWYQQALGQGPQFIFQYYREEENGRGNFPPRFSGLQFPNYSSELNVNALELDDSALYLCASSLRGGTDTQYFGPGTRLTVL.

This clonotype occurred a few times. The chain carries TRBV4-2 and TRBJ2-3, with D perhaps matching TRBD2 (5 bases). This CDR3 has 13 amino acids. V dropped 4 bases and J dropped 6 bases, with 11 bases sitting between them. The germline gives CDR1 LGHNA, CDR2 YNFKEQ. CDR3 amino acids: CASSPGPGDTQYF. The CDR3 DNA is TGTGCCAGCAGCCCCGGCCCGGGGGATACGCAGTATTTT.

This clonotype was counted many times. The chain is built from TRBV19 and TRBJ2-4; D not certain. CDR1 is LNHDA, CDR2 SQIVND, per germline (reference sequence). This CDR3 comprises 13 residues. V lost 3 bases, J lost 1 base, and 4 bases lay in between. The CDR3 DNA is TGTGCCAGTAGTATCGGGGCCAAAAACATTCAGTACTTC. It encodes CASSIGAKNIQYF.

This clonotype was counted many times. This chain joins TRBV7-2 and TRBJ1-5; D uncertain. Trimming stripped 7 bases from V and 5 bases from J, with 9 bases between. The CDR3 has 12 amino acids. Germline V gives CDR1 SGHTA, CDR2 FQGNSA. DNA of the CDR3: TGTGCCAGCACCTCTGGTTATCAGCCCCAGCATTTT. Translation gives CASTSGYQPQHF. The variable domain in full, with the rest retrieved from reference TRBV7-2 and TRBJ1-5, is GAGVSQSPSNKVTEKGKDVELRCDPISGHTALYWYRQSLGQGLEFLIYFQGNSAPDKSGLPSDRFSAERTGGSVSTLTIQRTQQEDSAVYLCASTSGYQPQHFGDGTRLSIL.

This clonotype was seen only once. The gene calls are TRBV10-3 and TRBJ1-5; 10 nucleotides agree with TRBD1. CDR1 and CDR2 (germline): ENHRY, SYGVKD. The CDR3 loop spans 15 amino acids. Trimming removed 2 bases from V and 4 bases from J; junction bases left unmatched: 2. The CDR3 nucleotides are TGTGCCATCAGTGAGGGGACAGGGGTTAATCAGCCCCAGCATTTT. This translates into CAISEGTGVNQPQHF.

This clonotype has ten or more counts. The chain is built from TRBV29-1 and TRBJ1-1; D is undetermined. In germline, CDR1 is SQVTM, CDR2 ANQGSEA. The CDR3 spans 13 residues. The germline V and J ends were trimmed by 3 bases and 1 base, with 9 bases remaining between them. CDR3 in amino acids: CSVENGKNTEAFF. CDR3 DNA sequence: TGCAGCGTTGAGAATGGGAAGAACACTGAAGCTTTCTTT. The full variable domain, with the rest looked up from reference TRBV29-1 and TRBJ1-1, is SAVISQKPSRDICQRGTSLTIQCQVDSQVTMMFWYRQQPGQSLTLIATANQGSEATYESGFVIDKFPISRPNLTFSTLTVSNMSPEDSSIYLCSVENGKNTEAFFGQGTRLTVV.

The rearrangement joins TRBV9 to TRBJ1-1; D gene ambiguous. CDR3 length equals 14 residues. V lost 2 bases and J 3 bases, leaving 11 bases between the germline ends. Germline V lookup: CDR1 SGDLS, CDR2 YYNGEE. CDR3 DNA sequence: TGTGCCAGCAGCGTCTTAGGTGGGGACACTGAAGCTTTCTTT. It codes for CASSVLGGDTEAFF.

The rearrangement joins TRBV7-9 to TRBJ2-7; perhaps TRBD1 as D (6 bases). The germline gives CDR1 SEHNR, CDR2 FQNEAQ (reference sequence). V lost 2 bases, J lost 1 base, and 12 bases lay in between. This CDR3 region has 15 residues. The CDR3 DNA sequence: TGTGCCAGCAGCTTATGGGGCAGGGGATCCTACGAGCAGTACTTC. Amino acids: CASSLWGRGSYEQYF. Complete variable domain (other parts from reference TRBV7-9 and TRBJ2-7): DTGVSQNPRHKITKRGQNVTFRCDPISEHNRLYWYRQTLGQGPEFLTYFQNEAQLEKSRLLSDRFSAERPKGSFSTLEIQRTEQGDSAMYLCASSLWGRGSYEQYFGPGTRLTVT.

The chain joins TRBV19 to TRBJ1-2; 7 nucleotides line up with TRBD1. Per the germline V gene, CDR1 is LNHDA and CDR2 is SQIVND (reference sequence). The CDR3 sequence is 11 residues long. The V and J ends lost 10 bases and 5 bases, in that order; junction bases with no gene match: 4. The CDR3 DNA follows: TGTGCCACTATGACAGGGTATGGCTACACCTTC. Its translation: CATMTGYGYTF.

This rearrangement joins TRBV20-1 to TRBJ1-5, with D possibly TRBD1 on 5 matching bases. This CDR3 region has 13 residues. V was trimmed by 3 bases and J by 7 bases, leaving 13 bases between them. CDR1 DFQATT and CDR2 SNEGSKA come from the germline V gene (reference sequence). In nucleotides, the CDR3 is TGCAGTGCTAGGGACACCCCGGGGCAGCCCCAGCATTTT. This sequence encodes CSARDTPGQPQHF.

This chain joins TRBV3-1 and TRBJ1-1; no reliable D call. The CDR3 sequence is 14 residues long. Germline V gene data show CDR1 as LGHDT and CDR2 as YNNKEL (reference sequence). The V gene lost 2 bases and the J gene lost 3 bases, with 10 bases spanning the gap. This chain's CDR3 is CASSQRTQHTEAFF. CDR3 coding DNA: TGTGCCAGCAGCCAAAGGACCCAACACACTGAAGCTTTCTTT.

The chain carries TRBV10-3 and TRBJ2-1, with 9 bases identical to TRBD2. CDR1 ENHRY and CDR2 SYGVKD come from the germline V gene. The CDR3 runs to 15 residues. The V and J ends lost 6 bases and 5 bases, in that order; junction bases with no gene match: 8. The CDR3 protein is CAIRRAGGKDNEQFF. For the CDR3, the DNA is TGTGCCATCAGGAGAGCGGGAGGCAAAGACAATGAGCAGTTCTTC.

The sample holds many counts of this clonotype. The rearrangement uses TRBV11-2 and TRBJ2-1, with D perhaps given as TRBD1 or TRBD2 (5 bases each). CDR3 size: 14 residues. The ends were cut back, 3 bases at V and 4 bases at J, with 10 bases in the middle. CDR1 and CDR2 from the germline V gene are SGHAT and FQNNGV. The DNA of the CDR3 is TGTGCCAGCAGCTTTGGGAGACAGTACAATGAGCAGTTCTTC. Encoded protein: CASSFGRQYNEQFF. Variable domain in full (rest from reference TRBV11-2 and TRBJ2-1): EAGVAQSPRYKIIEKRQSVAFWCNPISGHATLYWYQQILGQGPKLLIQFQNNGVVDDSQLPKDRFSAERLKGVDSTLKIQPAKLEDSAVYLCASSFGRQYNEQFFGPGTRLTVL.

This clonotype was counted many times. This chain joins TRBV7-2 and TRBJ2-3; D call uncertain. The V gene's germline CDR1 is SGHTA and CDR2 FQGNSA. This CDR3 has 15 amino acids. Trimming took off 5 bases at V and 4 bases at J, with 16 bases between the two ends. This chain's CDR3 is CASSIRLVGSDTQYF. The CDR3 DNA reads TGTGCCAGCAGCATACGGCTCGTGGGGTCAGATACGCAGTATTTT.

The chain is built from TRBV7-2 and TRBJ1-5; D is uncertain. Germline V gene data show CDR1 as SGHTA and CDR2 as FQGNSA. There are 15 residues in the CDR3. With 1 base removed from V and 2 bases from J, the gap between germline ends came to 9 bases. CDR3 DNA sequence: TGTGCCAGCAGCTTAGTCTCGGTAGGCAATCAGCCCCAGCATTTT. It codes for CASSLVSVGNQPQHF.

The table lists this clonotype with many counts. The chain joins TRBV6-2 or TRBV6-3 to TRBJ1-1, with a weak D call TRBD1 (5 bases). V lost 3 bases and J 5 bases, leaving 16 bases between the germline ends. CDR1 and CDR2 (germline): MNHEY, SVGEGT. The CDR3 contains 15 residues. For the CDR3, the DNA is TGTGCCAGCAGTTATGGCAGGGTGGGAGATACTGAAGCTTTCTTT. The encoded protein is CASSYGRVGDTEAFF.